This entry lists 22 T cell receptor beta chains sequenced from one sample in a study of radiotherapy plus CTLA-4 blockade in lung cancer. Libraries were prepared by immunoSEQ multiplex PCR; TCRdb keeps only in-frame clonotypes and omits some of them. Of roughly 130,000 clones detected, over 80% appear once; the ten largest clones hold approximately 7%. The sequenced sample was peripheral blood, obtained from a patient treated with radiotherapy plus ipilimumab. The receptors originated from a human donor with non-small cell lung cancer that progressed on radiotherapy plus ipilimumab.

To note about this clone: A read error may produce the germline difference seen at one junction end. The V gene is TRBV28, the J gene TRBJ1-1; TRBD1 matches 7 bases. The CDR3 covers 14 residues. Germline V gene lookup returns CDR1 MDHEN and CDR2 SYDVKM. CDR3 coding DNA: TGTGCCGGCAGCCTACAGGGGCTAAACACTGAAGCTTTCTTT. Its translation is CAGSLQGLNTEAFF.

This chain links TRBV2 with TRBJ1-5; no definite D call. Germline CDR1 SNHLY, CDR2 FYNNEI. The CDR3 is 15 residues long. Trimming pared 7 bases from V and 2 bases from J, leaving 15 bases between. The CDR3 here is CASNSNFGGNQPQHF. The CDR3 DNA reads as TGTGCCAGCAATTCGAACTTCGGAGGCAATCAGCCCCAGCATTTT.

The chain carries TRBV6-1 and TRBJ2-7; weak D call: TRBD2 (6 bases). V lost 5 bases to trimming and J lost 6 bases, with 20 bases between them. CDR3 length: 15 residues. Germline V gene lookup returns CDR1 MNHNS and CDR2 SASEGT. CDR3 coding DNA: TGTGCCAGCAGTACGCTACGGGGAGGATGGGGCGAGCAGTACTTC. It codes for CASSTLRGGWGEQYF.

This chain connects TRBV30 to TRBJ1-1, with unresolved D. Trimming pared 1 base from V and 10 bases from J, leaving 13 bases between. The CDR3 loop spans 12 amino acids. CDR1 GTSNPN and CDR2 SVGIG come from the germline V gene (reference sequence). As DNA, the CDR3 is TGTGCCTGGAGTGGCCGGGCCCCAGTAGCTTTCTTT. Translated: CAWSGRAPVAFF. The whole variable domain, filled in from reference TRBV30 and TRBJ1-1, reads SQTIHQWPATLVQPVGSPLSLECTVEGTSNPNLYWYRQAAGRGLQLLFYSVGIGQISSEVPQNLSASRPQDRQFILSSKKLLLSDSGFYLCAWSGRAPVAFFGQGTRLTVV.

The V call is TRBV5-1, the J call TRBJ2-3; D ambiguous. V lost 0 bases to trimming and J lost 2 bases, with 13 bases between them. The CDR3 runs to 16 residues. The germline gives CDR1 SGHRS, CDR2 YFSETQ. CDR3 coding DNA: TGCGCCAGCAGCTTGGATCTCGGATCCTCCACAGATACGCAGTATTTT. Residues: CASSLDLGSSTDTQYF. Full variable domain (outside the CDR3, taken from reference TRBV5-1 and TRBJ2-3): KAGVTQTPRYLIKTRGQQVTLSCSPISGHRSVSWYQQTPGQGLQFLFEYFSETQRNKGNFPGRFSGRQFSNSRSEMNVSTLELGDSALYLCASSLDLGSSTDTQYFGPGTRLTVL.

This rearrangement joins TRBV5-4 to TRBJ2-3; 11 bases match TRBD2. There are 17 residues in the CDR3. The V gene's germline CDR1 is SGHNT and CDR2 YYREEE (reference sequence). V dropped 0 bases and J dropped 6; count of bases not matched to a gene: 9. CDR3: CASSLAALAGGGDTQYF. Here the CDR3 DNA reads TGTGCCAGCAGCTTGGCAGCGCTAGCGGGAGGAGGGGATACGCAGTATTTT. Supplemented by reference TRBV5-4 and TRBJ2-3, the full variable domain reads ETGVTQSPTHLIKTRGQQVTLRCSSQSGHNTVSWYQQALGQGPQFIFQYYREEENGRGNFPPRFSGLQFPNYSSELNVNALELDDSALYLCASSLAALAGGGDTQYFGPGTRLTVL.

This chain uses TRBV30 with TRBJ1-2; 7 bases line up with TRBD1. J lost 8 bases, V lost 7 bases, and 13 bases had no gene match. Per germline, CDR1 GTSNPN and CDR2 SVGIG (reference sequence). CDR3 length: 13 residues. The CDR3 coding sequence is TGTGCCTCCCCATCGGGACAGAATGGCGGCTACACCTTC. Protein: CASPSGQNGGYTF.

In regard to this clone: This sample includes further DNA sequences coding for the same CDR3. CDR3 in DNA: TGTGCCAGCAGTTACCGCAGGGGGAAGCCTGAAGCTTTCTTT. This encodes CASSYRRGKPEAFF. The chain joins TRBV6-5 to TRBJ1-1, with 7 nucleotides matching TRBD1. Germline trimming cut 2 bases from V and 6 bases from J; bases unmatched to any gene: 6. The CDR3 spans 14 residues. The V gene's germline CDR1 is MNHEY and CDR2 SVGAGI.

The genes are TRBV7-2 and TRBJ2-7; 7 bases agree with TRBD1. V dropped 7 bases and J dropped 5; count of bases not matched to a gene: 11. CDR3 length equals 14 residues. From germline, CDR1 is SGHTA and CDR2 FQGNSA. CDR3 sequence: CASTLSTGAHEQYF. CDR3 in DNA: TGTGCCAGCACCCTCAGCACAGGGGCCCACGAGCAGTACTTC.

The CDR3 DNA reads as TGTGCCAGCAGCCCCTTCGAGCAGTACTTC. Translating it yields CASSPFEQYF. This sequence joins TRBV14 and TRBJ2-7; D unresolved. The CDR3 covers 10 residues. The germline V and J ends were trimmed by 4 bases and 6 bases, with 4 bases remaining between them. In germline, CDR1 is SGHDN, CDR2 FVKESK.

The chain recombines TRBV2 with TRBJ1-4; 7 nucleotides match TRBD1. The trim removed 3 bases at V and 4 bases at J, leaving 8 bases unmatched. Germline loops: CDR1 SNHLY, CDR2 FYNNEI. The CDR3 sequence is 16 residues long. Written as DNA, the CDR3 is TGTGCCAGCAGTGAGACATCGGGGACAGTTAATGAAAAACTGTTTTTT. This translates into CASSETSGTVNEKLFF.

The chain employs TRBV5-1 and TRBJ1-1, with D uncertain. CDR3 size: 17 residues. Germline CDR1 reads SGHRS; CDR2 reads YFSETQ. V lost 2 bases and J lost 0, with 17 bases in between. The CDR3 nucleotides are TGCGCCAGCAGCTTTGGGAACACAGCGAACATGAACACTGAAGCTTTCTTT. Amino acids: CASSFGNTANMNTEAFF.

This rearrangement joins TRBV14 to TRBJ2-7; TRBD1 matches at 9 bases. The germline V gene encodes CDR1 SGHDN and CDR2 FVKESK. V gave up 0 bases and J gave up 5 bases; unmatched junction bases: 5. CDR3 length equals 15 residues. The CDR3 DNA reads TGTGCCAGCAGCCAAGAGGGACAGGGATCCCACGAGCAGTACTTC. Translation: CASSQEGQGSHEQYF.

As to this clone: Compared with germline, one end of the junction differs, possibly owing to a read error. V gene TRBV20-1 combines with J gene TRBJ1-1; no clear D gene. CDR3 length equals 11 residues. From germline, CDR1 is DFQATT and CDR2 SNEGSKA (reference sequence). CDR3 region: CSASSPSEAFF. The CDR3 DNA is TGCAGTGCTAGTTCCCCGTCTGAGGCTTTCTTT.

CDR3 protein: CASGGAGANVLTF. The CDR3, as DNA: TGTGCCAGCGGGGGGGCTGGGGCCAACGTCCTGACTTTC. This chain connects TRBV6-5 to TRBJ2-6; 7 bases match TRBD2. J gave up 2 bases and V 8 bases, and 0 bases lay outside the gene matches. Germline-derived CDR1 and CDR2 are MNHEY and SVGAGI. The CDR3 contains 13 residues.

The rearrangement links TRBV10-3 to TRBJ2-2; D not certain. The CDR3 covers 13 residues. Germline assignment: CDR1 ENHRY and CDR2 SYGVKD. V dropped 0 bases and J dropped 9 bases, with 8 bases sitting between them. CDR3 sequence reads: CAISESMRRELFF. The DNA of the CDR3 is TGTGCCATCAGTGAGTCGATGAGGCGGGAGCTGTTTTTT.

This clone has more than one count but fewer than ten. The CDR3 loop reads CASSYLPGENYGYTF. For the CDR3, the DNA is TGTGCCAGCAGTTACCTACCCGGGGAAAACTATGGCTACACCTTC. The chain uses TRBV6-5 and TRBJ1-2; D is unresolved. Per the germline V gene, CDR1 is MNHEY and CDR2 is SVGAGI. Trimming pared 2 bases from V and 2 bases from J, leaving 12 bases between. CDR3 size: 15 residues.

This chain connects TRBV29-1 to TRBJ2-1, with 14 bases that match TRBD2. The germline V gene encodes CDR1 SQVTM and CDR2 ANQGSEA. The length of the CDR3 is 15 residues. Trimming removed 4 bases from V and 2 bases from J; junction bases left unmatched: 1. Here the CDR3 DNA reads TGCAGCGTTGTGACTAGCGGGAGGGCCTACAATGAGCAGTTCTTC. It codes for CSVVTSGRAYNEQFF.

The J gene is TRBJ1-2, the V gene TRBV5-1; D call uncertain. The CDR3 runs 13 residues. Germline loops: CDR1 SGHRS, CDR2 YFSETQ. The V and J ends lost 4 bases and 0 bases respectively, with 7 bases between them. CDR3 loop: CASSEGSNYGYTF. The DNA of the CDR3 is TGCGCCAGCAGCGAAGGATCTAACTATGGCTACACCTTC.

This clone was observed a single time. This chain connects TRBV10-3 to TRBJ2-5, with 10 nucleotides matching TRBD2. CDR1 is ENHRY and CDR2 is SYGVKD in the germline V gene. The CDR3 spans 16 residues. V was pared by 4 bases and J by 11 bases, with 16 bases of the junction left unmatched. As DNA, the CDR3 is TGTGCCATCAGTGGAGCTAGCGGGAGCCTCCAGGGAGAGCAGTACTTC. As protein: CAISGASGSLQGEQYF.

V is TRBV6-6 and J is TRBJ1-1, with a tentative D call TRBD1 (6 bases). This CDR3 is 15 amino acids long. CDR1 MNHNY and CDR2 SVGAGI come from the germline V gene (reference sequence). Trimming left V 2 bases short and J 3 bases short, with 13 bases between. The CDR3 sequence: CASSYPQGRDTEAFF. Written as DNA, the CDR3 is TGTGCCAGCAGTTACCCCCAGGGGCGAGACACTGAAGCTTTCTTT.

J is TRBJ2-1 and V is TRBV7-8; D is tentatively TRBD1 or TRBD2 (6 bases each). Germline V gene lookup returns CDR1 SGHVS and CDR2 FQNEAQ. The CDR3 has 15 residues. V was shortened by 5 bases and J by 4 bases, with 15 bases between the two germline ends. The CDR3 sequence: CASSPRQAGYNEQFF. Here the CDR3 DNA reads TGTGCCAGCAGCCCCCGACAGGCGGGGTACAATGAGCAGTTCTTC.